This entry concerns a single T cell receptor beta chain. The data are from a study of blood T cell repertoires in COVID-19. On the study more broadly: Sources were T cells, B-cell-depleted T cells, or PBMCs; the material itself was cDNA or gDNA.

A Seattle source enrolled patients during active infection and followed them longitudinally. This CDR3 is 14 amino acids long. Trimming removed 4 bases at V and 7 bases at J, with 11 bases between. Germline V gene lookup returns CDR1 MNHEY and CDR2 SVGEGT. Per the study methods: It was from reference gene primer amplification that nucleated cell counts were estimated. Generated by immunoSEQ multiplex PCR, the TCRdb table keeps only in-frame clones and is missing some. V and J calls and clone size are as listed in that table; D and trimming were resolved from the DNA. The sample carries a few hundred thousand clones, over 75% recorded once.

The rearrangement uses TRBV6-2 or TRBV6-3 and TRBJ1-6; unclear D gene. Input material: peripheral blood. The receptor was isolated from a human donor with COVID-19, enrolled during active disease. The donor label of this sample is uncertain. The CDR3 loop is CASSSGNRNSPLHF. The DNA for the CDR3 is TGTGCCAGCAGTTCGGGAAATCGGAATTCACCCCTCCACTTT.